Listed below are T cell receptor beta chains from one sample, sequenced in a study of blood T cell repertoires in COVID-19. Assay: immunoSEQ multiplex PCR; the TCRdb copy retains only in-frame clones and omits some. The sample lists some 96,000 clones, approximately 89% occurring once. Sequencing input: peripheral blood. These receptors originate from a man aged 45-65 years with active COVID-19. Each CDR3 is given with its conserved first and last residue. The D gene is left open where the match is weak.

>TRBD2|TRBJ2-1|16|TRBV11-2
CASSLVPSGRGYEQFF
>TRBD1|TRBJ1-2|13|TRBV19
CASMGDRGYGYTF
>.|TRBJ2-1|16|TRBV27
CASPPRRGVNYNEQFF
>.|TRBJ1-4|15|TRBV6-6
CASSYSRTANEKLFF
>.|TRBJ2-5|14|TRBV19
CASSLQGLRGTQYF
>TRBD2|TRBJ2-3|16|TRBV27
CASSPGLAGGVDTQYF
>TRBD1|TRBJ1-6|14|TRBV5-4
CASTRQGSNSPLHF
>TRBD1|TRBJ1-1|15|TRBV10-2
CASRLRRDRETEAFF
>TRBD1|TRBJ2-7|15|TRBV6-6
CASSSGTGFTYEQYF
>.|TRBJ2-1|14|TRBV19
CASSAPGLLSEQFF
>.|TRBJ1-2|13|TRBV7-9
CASSLGETPGYTF
>.|TRBJ2-1|15|TRBV4-2
CASSQDTEAYNEQFF
>TRBD1|TRBJ2-5|13|TRBV5-5
CASTRTGKETQYF
>.|TRBJ2-4|15|TRBV2
CASSVPQGAKNIQYF
>TRBD2|TRBJ2-1|14|TRBV7-2
CASSLGTSVHEQFF
>TRBD2|TRBJ2-2|16|TRBV24-1
CATSPSRRGATGELFF
>.|TRBJ1-1|14|TRBV2
CASTLGGRGTEAFF
>TRBD2|TRBJ2-5|18|TRBV20-1
CSASLAGGSTISQETQYF
>.|TRBJ2-1|15|TRBV19
CASSSGRVTPNEQFF
>TRBD2|TRBJ2-1|17|TRBV11-2
CASSLYSGALSYNEQFF
>.|TRBJ2-3|15|TRBV7-2
CASSLQAGHTDTQYF
>.|TRBJ2-3|14|TRBV24-1
CATSDLVRADTQYF
>TRBD2|TRBJ2-2|14|TRBV19
CASTGGVGAGELFF
>TRBD2|TRBJ2-3|16|TRBV14
CASSQALLAGRGTQYF
>TRBD2|TRBJ2-1|16|TRBV5-1
CASSPGLAGGLNEQFF
>.|TRBJ1-3|17|TRBV6-2/TRBV6-3
CASSLPVRGYAGNTIYF
>TRBD1|TRBJ2-1|12|TRBV7-8
CASSLRDREQFF
>.|TRBJ2-6|16|TRBV7-9
CASSLVRVSGANVLTF